These 11 T cell receptor delta chains came from one sample sequenced in a study of gammadelta T cells in human blood. TCRdb called clones anew from the RT-PCR reads with CATT. The sample lists roughly 900 delta-chain clones; 13% to 15% were seen once. Sequenced material: non-Vgamma9Vdelta2 gamma-delta T cells from fetal blood. The origin of the receptors is a human fetus.

By share, this clone ranks as large. This chain uses TRDV3 with TRDJ1; D perhaps matches TRDD3 (6 bases). This CDR3 spans 18 amino acids. Trimming removed 3 bases at V and 3 bases at J, with 29 bases between. In germline, CDR1 is TVYSNPD, CDR2 GDNSRS (reference sequence). This CDR3 reads CAFTSHYGLGTNPDKLIF. The CDR3 coding sequence is TGTGCCTTCACCTCACATTACGGTCTGGGGACAAACCCCGATAAACTCATCTTT.

About this clone: One base separates it from a far larger clone, so it is likely a read error. The V gene is TRDV2, the J gene TRDJ3; 8 bases agree with TRDD3. Here the J gene was assigned by germline matching of the DNA, as TCRdb has none. V shed 3 bases, J shed 1 base, and the junction held 4 bases outside the gene matches. CDR3 length: 17 amino acids. Germline lookup yields CDR1 GEAIGNYY and CDR2 EKD. The CDR3 region has the DNA TGTGCCTGTGACTCCGCTGGGGGATCCTGGGACACCCGACAGATGTTTTTC. Translation gives CACDSAGGSWDTRQMFF.

This clone counts as large. The genes are TRDV2 and TRDJ3; 7 nucleotides match TRDD3. J was trimmed by 0 bases and V by 0 bases; bases with no gene match: 10. From germline, CDR1 is GEAIGNYY and CDR2 EKD. The CDR3 has 20 residues. The CDR3, as DNA: TGTGCCTGTGACACCGGAGGTGGGGGACCCAGCTCCTGGGACACCCGACAGATGTTTTTC. Amino acids: CACDTGGGGPSSWDTRQMFF.

This clone has a handful of counts. It differs at one base from a far larger clone, so likely a read error. The gene calls are TRAV29/DV5 and TRDJ2; D possibly corresponds to TRDD3 (6 bases). The closer fit of TRDJ1 to the DNA end suggests the J call may be wrong. From germline, CDR1 is NSMFDY and CDR2 ISSIKDK. This CDR3 has 13 amino acids. The CDR3 DNA follows: TGTGCAGCAAGCGGGGGATTGACAGCACAACTCATCTTT. Encoded protein: CAASGGLTAQLIF.

As regards this clone: The junction shows a germline mismatch at one end, possibly a read error. J is TRDJ1 and V is TRDV1, with 11 bases lining up with TRDD3. In germline, CDR1 is TSWWSYY, CDR2 QGS. The CDR3 consists of 16 residues. The CDR3 region has the DNA TGTGCTCTTGGGGAAGGTGCTGGGGGATACACCGAAAAACTCATCTTT. This codes for CALGEGAGGYTEKLIF.

Comments on this clone: A far larger clone is only one base removed, so a read error is likely. The chain links TRDV1 to TRDJ1, with D uncertain. The germline CDR1 and CDR2 sequences are TSWWSYY and QGS. The CDR3 extends over 18 amino acids. Trimming pared 1 base from V and 0 bases from J, leaving 18 bases between. The CDR3 DNA reads TGTGCTCTTGGGGAACCGGAAACCCCGGTGATTTACACCGATAAACTCATCTTT. Translating gives CALGEPETPVIYTDKLIF.

This clone is large by share. This chain joins TRDV1 and TRDJ1, with 9 bases aligning to TRDD3. The ends lost 2 bases at V and 0 bases at J; junction bases unmatched: 19. Germline V gene data show CDR1 as TSWWSYY and CDR2 as QGS. The CDR3 sequence is 21 residues long. CDR3 nucleotides: TGTGCTCTTGGGGAATCTTCCTTCAGTACTGTACTGGGGGAGCACACCGATAAACTCATCTTT. Amino acids: CALGESSFSTVLGEHTDKLIF.

In its sample, this clone ranks as large (0.1 to 1%). The V gene is TRDV1, the J gene TRDJ1; 8 bases are shared with TRDD3. The length of the CDR3 is 15 residues. After removal of 2 bases from V and 0 bases from J, the junction contained 2 bases not matched to a gene. Per the germline V gene, CDR1 is TSWWSYY and CDR2 is QGS. The CDR3 reads CALGEGGIYTDKLIF. The DNA for the CDR3 is TGTGCTCTTGGGGAAGGGGGGATATACACCGATAAACTCATCTTT.

This clone was seen only a few times. This chain uses TRDV1 with TRDJ1; 8 nucleotides line up with TRDD3. The CDR3 runs 22 residues. The germline gives CDR1 TSWWSYY, CDR2 QGS. The J segment lost 0 bases and the V segment lost 1 base, leaving 22 bases of the junction unmatched. Here the CDR3 DNA reads TGTGCTCTTGGGGAACAATCTACGACCTTACTGGGGGGCGGTTCGTACACCGATAAACTCATCTTT. Protein: CALGEQSTTLLGGGSYTDKLIF.

Turning to this clone: A much larger clone differs from this one at a single base, so this may be a read error. Other nucleotide sequences in the sample specify the same CDR3. The chain has TRAV38-2/DV8 and TRDJ1; 11 positions agree with TRDD3. CDR1 is TSESDYY, CDR2 QEAYKQQN, per germline. Trimming cost V 0 bases and J 4 bases; bases outside gene matches: 20. The CDR3 loop spans 21 amino acids. CDR3 sequence reads: CAYRSGSLRTWGIRVHDKLIF. The CDR3 DNA sequence: TGTGCTTATAGGAGCGGCTCCCTACGAACATGGGGGATACGAGTGCACGATAAACTCATCTTT.

Relative to its sample, this clone is large. This chain connects TRAV29/DV5 to TRDJ2, with TRDD3 as a possible D gene (5 bases). This CDR3 has 13 residues. Germline V gene data show CDR1 as NSMFDY and CDR2 as ISSIKDK. V was cut by 0 bases and J by 2 bases, with 5 bases left in between. For the CDR3, the DNA is TGTGCAGCAAGCGGGGGATTGACAGCACAACTCTTCTTT. It yields the protein CAASGGLTAQLFF. The variable domain in full, completed from reference TRAV29/DV5 and TRDJ2, reads DQQVKQNSPSLSVQEGRISILNCDYTNSMFDYFLWYKKYPAEGPTFLISISSIKDKNEDGRFTVFLNKSAKHLSLHIVPSQPGDSAVYFCAASGGLTAQLFFGKGTQLIVEP.